The 11 T cell receptor beta chains below were found in one sample sequenced in a study of T cells in Graves' hyperthyroidism and ophthalmopathy. The CDR3 regions of TCR beta were amplified from RNA transcripts. First-round RT-PCR targeting the TCR CDR3 was performed with the HTBI primer set. Using its own MiXCR run on the multiplex PCR reads, TCRdb lists one record per CDR3 protein. The table lists some 600,000 distinct CDR3 sequences, approximately 15% of them singletons. Sequenced input: blood. The receptors come from a woman in her 30s with Graves' hyperthyroidism that later progressed to Graves' ophthalmopathy.

This clonotype was observed once. CDR3 amino acids: CAIRDSETQYF. The DNA for the CDR3 is TGTGCCATCAGGGACTCCGAGACCCAGTACTTC. This sequence joins TRBV10-3 and TRBJ2-5; TRBD2 might be the D (5 bases). Trimming shortened V by 6 bases and J by 5 bases, and 7 bases separated the two germline ends. This CDR3 contains 11 residues. CDR1 and CDR2 from the germline V gene are ENHRY and SYGVKD.

This sequence joins TRBV4-2 and TRBJ1-1; D perhaps matches TRBD1 (5 bases). V lost 0 bases and J 1 base, leaving 9 bases between the germline ends. CDR1 LGHNA and CDR2 YNFKEQ come from the germline V gene. The CDR3 is made up of 15 amino acids. In nucleotides, the CDR3 is TGTGCCAGCAGCCAAGATATAGGGACGAACACTGAAGCTTTCTTT. Translation gives CASSQDIGTNTEAFF.

This clonotype was counted a few times. The chain carries TRBV4-2 and TRBJ2-1, with a tentative D call TRBD2 (6 bases). Per the germline V gene, CDR1 is LGHNA and CDR2 is YNFKEQ. There are 15 residues in the CDR3. Trimming removed 4 bases from V and 3 bases from J, with 13 bases in between. CDR3 amino acids: CASSPEGGGYNEQFF. The CDR3 DNA follows: TGTGCCAGCAGCCCGGAGGGAGGTGGCTACAATGAGCAGTTCTTC.

This clonotype was picked up many times. The chain is built from TRBV28 and TRBJ2-7; 8 bases are a match to TRBD1. Germline V lookup: CDR1 MDHEN, CDR2 SYDVKM. Unmatched junction bases numbered 6, after V lost 2 bases and J lost 0 bases. The CDR3 extends over 16 amino acids. DNA for the CDR3: TGTGCCAGCAGTTTAGTTTTGGGGACAGGCTCCTACGAGCAGTACTTC. It translates to CASSLVLGTGSYEQYF.

The chain is built from TRBV19 and TRBJ1-5; 10 positions match TRBD1. Per the germline V gene, CDR1 is LNHDA and CDR2 is SQIVND (reference sequence). V gave up 5 bases and J gave up 4 bases; unmatched junction bases: 8. The CDR3 is 16 amino acids. CDR3 nucleotides: TGTGCCAGTAGTTTTCTCCCGGACAGGGGGAATCAGCCCCAGCATTTT. Amino acids: CASSFLPDRGNQPQHF.

The sample holds many counts of this clonotype. The V and J genes are TRBV20-1 and TRBJ1-6, with 10 bases aligning to TRBD1. Germline V lookup: CDR1 DFQATT, CDR2 SNEGSKA (reference sequence). The CDR3 is made up of 12 amino acids. The CDR3 coding sequence is TGCAGCGTGACAGGGGGCGATTCACCCCTCCACTTT. Translating it yields CSVTGGDSPLHF.

This clonotype was counted at least ten times. This chain joins TRBV20-1 and TRBJ2-3; 8 bases agree with TRBD2. Trimming removed 0 bases from V and 2 bases from J; junction bases left unmatched: 4. In germline, CDR1 is DFQATT, CDR2 SNEGSKA (reference sequence). The CDR3 contains 15 residues. The CDR3: CSARDREGYTDTQYF. The CDR3 DNA follows: TGCAGTGCTAGAGATCGGGAGGGTTACACAGATACGCAGTATTTT.

This clonotype occurred a few times. The rearrangement links TRBV6-6 to TRBJ2-1, with D possibly being TRBD2 (6 bases). Germline V CDR1 and CDR2: MNHNY, SVGAGI (reference sequence). Deletions cut 0 bases from V and 8 bases from J, with 8 bases between. The CDR3 spans 13 residues. CDR3 sequence: CASSYSEGYEQFF. In nucleotides, the CDR3 is TGTGCCAGCAGTTACTCGGAGGGGTATGAGCAGTTCTTC.

V usage is TRBV6-2 or TRBV6-3 and J usage is TRBJ2-7; D may be TRBD2 (5 bases). Deletions cut 2 bases from V and 7 bases from J, with 15 bases between. Per the germline V gene, CDR1 is MNHEY and CDR2 is SVGEGT. CDR3 length equals 14 residues. The CDR3 DNA reads TGTGCCAGCAGTTACAAGGACTTCTCTCGGGAGCAGTACTTC. Protein: CASSYKDFSREQYF.

The chain recombines TRBV10-1 with TRBJ2-1, with TRBD2 matching 9 bases. Trimming took 5 bases from V and 8 from J; bases not matched to a gene: 10. Germline lookup yields CDR1 WNHNN and CDR2 SYGVQD (reference sequence). CDR3 length: 15 amino acids. DNA of the CDR3: TGCGCCAGCAGTCCCTTTAGCGGGAGTGAAGATGAGCAGTTCTTC. As protein: CASSPFSGSEDEQFF.

There are many counts of this clonotype. V usage is TRBV19 and J usage is TRBJ2-1; TRBD2 matches 7 bases. The length of the CDR3 is 17 residues. With V trimmed by 3 bases and J by 3 bases, 11 bases remained unmatched. The germline V gene encodes CDR1 LNHDA and CDR2 SQIVND (reference sequence). The CDR3 DNA is TGTGCCAGTAGTATTTCCGGGGCGGGAGTTAACTACAATGAGCAGTTCTTC. Translated: CASSISGAGVNYNEQFF.